This TCR beta chain originates from a study of shared clonotypes between healthy human individuals. General observations from the study: Clonotype sharing among donors was expected to depend on sequencing depth.

Libraries were prepared by immunoSEQ multiplex PCR; TCRdb keeps only in-frame clonotypes and omits some of them. This sample has approximately 2,200,000 clones, with approximately 94% found just once. CD8 cells classed as naive were CD45RO-negative and positively selected for CCR7, excluding terminally differentiated effector memory CD45RA+ cells. There were no recent acute infections or vaccinations among the donors, who were healthy HIV-negative adults. About this clone itself: The antigen is not known.

The origin of this receptor is a man aged 18 to 30 in good health. Some clones in this sample may be carry-over from other donors' samples. The sample taken for sequencing was naive CD8+ T cells from PBMCs.

CDR3 in DNA: TGCAGCGTTGAGGGGGGGGCAGGAGGCTACGAGCAGTACTTC. The encoded protein is CSVEGGAGGYEQYF. The rearrangement links TRBV29-1 to TRBJ2-7; a possible D gene is TRBD2 (7 bases). Trimming shortened V by 3 bases and J by 3 bases, and 15 bases separated the two germline ends. CDR1 is SQVTM, CDR2 ANQGSEA, per germline. This CDR3 region has 14 residues.